This TCR beta chain appears in the sequencing data of a study of T cell responses to AZD1222 COVID-19 vaccine. Study-level background: Second doses at about 4 or about 12 weeks were pooled.

Study outcomes and limitations: Baseline seropositives among AZD1222 recipients totaled only 5 or 6. Variant regions that are unmutated are reportedly the target of nearly half of spike-specific TCRs. There were mostly white British donors and more females than males, and clonal diversity was possibly underestimated.

Clones were read by immunoSEQ multiplex PCR, and TCRdb kept only the in-frame ones, dropping some. Found here are over 75,000 clones, around 87% of them singletons; the top ten hold approximately 30%. To note about this clone: Its antigen is unidentified.

Germline V lookup: CDR1 SGHAT, CDR2 FQNNGV. This CDR3 contains 17 residues. With 0 bases removed from V and 0 bases from J, the gap between germline ends came to 12 bases. The specimen was peripheral blood, collected on day 0 of AZD1222 vaccination. The TCR sequence derives from an adult in good health. The chain links TRBV11-2 to TRBJ2-1, with D unclear. The CDR3 DNA reads as TGTGCCAGCAGCTTAGATGGGCGGCCAAGCTCCTACAATGAGCAGTTCTTC. Encoded protein: CASSLDGRPSSYNEQFF.